This T cell receptor beta chain was captured in a study of blood T cell repertoires in COVID-19. Study context: COVID-19 samples collected from the United States, Italy and Spain covered acute and convalescent phases.

The protocol was immunoSEQ multiplex PCR, while the TCRdb copy is restricted to in-frame clones and leaves out a portion. The sample records some 71,000 clones, 84% being singletons. CDR3 length: 17 amino acids. Per the germline V gene, CDR1 is SGHNT and CDR2 is YYREEE (reference sequence). Trimming cost V 4 bases and J 0 bases; bases outside gene matches: 8. The receptor was derived from a woman between 45 and 60 years old with acute or convalescent COVID-19. The chain combines TRBV5-4 with TRBJ2-2, with TRBD1 matching over 8 bases. The material sequenced was peripheral blood. The chain's CDR3 is CASSPNPDRANTGELFF. CDR3 sequence (DNA): TGTGCCAGCAGCCCAAACCCGGACAGGGCGAACACCGGGGAGCTGTTTTTT.